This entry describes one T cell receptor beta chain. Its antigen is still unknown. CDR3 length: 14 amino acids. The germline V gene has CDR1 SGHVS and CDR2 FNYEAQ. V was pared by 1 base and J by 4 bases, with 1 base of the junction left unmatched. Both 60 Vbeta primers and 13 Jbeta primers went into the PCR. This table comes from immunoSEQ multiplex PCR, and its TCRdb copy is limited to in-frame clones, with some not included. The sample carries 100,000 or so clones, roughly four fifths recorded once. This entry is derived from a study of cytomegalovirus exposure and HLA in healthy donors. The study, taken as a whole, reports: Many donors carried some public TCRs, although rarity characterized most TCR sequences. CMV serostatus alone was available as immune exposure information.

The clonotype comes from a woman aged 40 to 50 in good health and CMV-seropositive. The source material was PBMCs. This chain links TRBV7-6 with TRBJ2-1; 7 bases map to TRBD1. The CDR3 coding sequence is TGTGCCAGCAGCTTAGAGGGACAGTACAATGAGCAGTTCTTC. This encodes CASSLEGQYNEQFF.